The 8 T cell receptor beta chains below all came from one sample that was sequenced in a study of regulatory T cells in long-lasting Graves disease. Time point meaning: persistent/refractory GD, antithyroid drugs over 5 years with positive TRAb. RNA from PBMCs was the source of the TCR library. Building of the TCR beta libraries involved iRepertoire HTBI primers and Arm-PCR of CDR3 regions. One entry per CDR3 protein, called by TCRdb with MiXCR from the multiplex PCR reads. The repertoire has around 460,000 distinct CDR3 sequences, under 25% of them found once; the top ten carry more than 6%. This specimen consisted of peripheral blood mononuclear cells (PBMCs), obtained when the disease was refractory, from a patient treated with antithyroid drugs. These receptors all come from a female donor with Graves disease.

For this clonotype: A much larger clone differs from this one at a single base, so this may be a read error. The V call is TRBV28, the J call TRBJ1-6, with a weak D call TRBD1 (6 bases). CDR1 MDHEN and CDR2 SYDVKM come from the germline V gene. This CDR3 has 16 residues. The CDR3 DNA sequence: TGTGCCAACAGTTCCGGGACACTACGTCCCCATTCACCCCTCCACTTT. Protein sequence: CANSSGTLRPHSPLHF.

This clonotype was observed a few times. The chain carries TRBV14 and TRBJ2-7; D call uncertain. The germline V gene has CDR1 SGHDN and CDR2 FVKESK. The V and J ends lost 1 base and 3 bases respectively, with 7 bases between them. This CDR3 comprises 13 residues. The CDR3 DNA reads as TGTGCCAGCAGCCAAGTTGACAACTACGAGCAGTACTTC. This gives the protein CASSQVDNYEQYF.

The sample holds many counts of this clonotype. The V and J genes are TRBV11-2 and TRBJ1-1; D is undetermined. Germline CDR1 SGHAT, CDR2 FQNNGV. Trimming cost V 2 bases and J 4 bases, with 5 bases left between them. The CDR3 is 12 residues long. CDR3 DNA: TGTGCCAGCAGCTTAAGATCCACTGAAGCTTTCTTT. Its protein is CASSLRSTEAFF. Drawing the rest from reference TRBV11-2 and TRBJ1-1, the complete variable domain is EAGVAQSPRYKIIEKRQSVAFWCNPISGHATLYWYQQILGQGPKLLIQFQNNGVVDDSQLPKDRFSAERLKGVDSTLKIQPAKLEDSAVYLCASSLRSTEAFFGQGTRLTVV.

This clonotype came up many times. CDR3 coding DNA: TGTGCCAGCAGCGGGGCTGTCTATGGCTACACCTTC. It yields the protein CASSGAVYGYTF. The genes are TRBV9 and TRBJ1-2; unclear D gene. The V gene's germline CDR1 is SGDLS and CDR2 YYNGEE. Trimming took off 3 bases at V and 4 bases at J, with 7 bases between the two ends. CDR3 length equals 12 residues.

This sequence joins TRBV11-3 and TRBJ1-1; no clear D. Trimming took off 5 bases at V and 0 bases at J, with 10 bases between the two ends. Germline V gene sequence: CDR1 SGHNT, CDR2 YENEEA. CDR3 size: 14 residues. For the CDR3, the DNA is TGTGCCAGCAGCGCCCTGGGGATGAACACTGAAGCTTTCTTT. It specifies CASSALGMNTEAFF.

In its sample, this clonotype was seen many times. The genes are TRBV14 and TRBJ1-4; 11 bases match TRBD1. Germline V lookup: CDR1 SGHDN, CDR2 FVKESK. J was trimmed by 10 bases and V by 3 bases; bases with no gene match: 4. The length of the CDR3 is 14 residues. The CDR3 reads CASSHRDRGLKLFF. The CDR3 DNA sequence: TGTGCCAGCAGCCACCGGGACAGGGGGTTAAAACTGTTTTTT.

This clonotype appeared a few times. The chain uses TRBV5-1 and TRBJ1-6; 8 bases agree with TRBD1. The germline gives CDR1 SGHRS, CDR2 YFSETQ. The trim removed 4 bases at V and 1 base at J, leaving 4 bases unmatched. The CDR3 covers 16 residues. The CDR3 nucleotides are TGCGCCAGCAGCGGACAGGGAAGGTCCTATAATTCACCCCTCCACTTT. It specifies CASSGQGRSYNSPLHF.

Notes on this clonotype: The junction departs from germline at one end; a sequencing error may be responsible. The chain carries TRBV18 and TRBJ1-4; D gene uncertain. This CDR3 region has 14 residues. The germline CDR1 and CDR2 sequences are KGHSH and LQKENI. The CDR3 here is CTSSARTDPGKLFF. The CDR3 DNA sequence: TGTACCAGCTCAGCACGGACGGATCCAGGAAAACTGTTTTTT.